This T cell receptor (beta chain) was retrieved from a study of T-cell reconstitution after alpha-beta-depleted transplantation in children. It was with unique molecular identifiers that the TCRbeta library was prepared. A single record per CDR3 protein comes from TCRdb applying MiXCR to the PCR reads. The sample has about 600,000 distinct CDR3 sequences; about 10% are singletons. In its sample, this clonotype was seen a few times. Germline V gene lookup returns CDR1 LGHNA and CDR2 YSLEER. There are 15 residues in the CDR3. V was pared by 0 bases and J by 12 bases, with 6 bases of the junction left unmatched.

Sequenced here: PBMCs from the stem cell graft donor, sampled from the stem cell graft. The sequence was obtained from a human donor who donated a stem cell graft to a child with acute myeloid leukemia. The chain has TRBV4-3 and TRBJ1-6; 9 bases match TRBD1. The CDR3 spells CASSQDWGQGQPLHF. The DNA for the CDR3 is TGCGCCAGCAGCCAAGATTGGGGACAGGGCCAACCCCTCCACTTT.